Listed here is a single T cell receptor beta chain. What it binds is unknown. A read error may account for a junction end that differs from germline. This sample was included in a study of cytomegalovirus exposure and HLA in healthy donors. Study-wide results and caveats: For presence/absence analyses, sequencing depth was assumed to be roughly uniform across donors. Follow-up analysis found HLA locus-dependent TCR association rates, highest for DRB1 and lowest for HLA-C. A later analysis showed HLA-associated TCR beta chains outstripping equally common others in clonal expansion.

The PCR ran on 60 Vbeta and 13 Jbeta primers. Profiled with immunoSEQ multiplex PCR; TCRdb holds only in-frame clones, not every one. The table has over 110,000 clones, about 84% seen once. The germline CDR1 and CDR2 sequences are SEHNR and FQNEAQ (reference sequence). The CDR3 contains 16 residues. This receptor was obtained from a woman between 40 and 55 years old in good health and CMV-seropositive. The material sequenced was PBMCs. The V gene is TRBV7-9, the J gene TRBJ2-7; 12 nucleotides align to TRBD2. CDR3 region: CSSSPGLAGFIYEQYF. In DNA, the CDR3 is TGTTCCAGCAGCCCTGGACTAGCGGGATTTATCTACGAGCAGTACTTC.